This T cell receptor (beta chain) was captured in a study of control samples from healthy donors and cancer patients. TCRdb's copy holds only in-frame clones and misses some; the assay was immunoSEQ multiplex PCR. The sample carries about 140,000 clones, roughly 94% recorded once. The germline gives CDR1 MNHNS, CDR2 SASEGT. Trimming cost V 2 bases and J 7 bases, with 14 bases left between them. The CDR3 is 14 residues long. This clone has just a few counts. The sequence was obtained from a man aged 35-49 years in good health. The chain couples TRBV6-1 to TRBJ1-1; tentative D call: TRBD1 (5 bases). The sequenced sample was blood. As DNA, the CDR3 is TGTGCCAGCAGTGAATATTCTGGGGGGATTGAAGCTTTCTTT. Protein product: CASSEYSGGIEAFF.